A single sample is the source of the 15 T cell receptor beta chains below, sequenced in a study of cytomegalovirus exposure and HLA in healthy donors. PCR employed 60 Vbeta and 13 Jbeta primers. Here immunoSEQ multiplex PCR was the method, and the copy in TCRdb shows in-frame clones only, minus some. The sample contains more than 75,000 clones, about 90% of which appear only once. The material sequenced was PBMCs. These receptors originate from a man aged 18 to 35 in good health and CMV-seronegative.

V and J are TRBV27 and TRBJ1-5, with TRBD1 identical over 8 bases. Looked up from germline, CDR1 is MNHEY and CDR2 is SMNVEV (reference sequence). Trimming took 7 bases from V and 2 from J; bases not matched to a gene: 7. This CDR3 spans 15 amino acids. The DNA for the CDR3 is TGTGCCAGCAAACCAGGGGGCACGGGCAATCAGCCCCAGCATTTT. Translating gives CASKPGGTGNQPQHF.

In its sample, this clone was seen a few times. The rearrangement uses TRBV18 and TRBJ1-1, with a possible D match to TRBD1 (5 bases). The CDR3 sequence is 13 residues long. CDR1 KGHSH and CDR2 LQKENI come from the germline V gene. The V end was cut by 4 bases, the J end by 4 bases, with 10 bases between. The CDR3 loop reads CASSRPGGTEAFF. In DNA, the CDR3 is TGTGCCAGCTCACGGCCGGGGGGCACTGAAGCTTTCTTT.

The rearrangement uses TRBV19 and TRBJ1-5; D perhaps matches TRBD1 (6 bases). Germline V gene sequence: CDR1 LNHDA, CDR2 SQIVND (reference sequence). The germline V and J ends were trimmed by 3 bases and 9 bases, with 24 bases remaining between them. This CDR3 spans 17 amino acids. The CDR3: CASSIRDTPVMHRPQHF. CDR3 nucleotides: TGTGCCAGTAGTATCCGGGACACCCCCGTAATGCATCGGCCCCAGCATTTT.

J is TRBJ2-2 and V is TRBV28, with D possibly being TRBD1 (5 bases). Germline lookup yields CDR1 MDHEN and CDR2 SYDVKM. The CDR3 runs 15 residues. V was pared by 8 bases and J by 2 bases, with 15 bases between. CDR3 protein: CASGRWQGNTGELFF. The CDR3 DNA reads TGTGCCAGCGGTCGATGGCAGGGAAACACCGGGGAGCTGTTTTTT.

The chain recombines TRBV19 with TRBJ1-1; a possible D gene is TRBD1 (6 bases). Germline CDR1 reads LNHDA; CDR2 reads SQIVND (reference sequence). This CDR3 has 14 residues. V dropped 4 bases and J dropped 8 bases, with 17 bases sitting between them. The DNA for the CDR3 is TGTGCCAGTAGTACCCCCAGGGGTTTGATAGAAGCTTTCTTT. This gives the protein CASSTPRGLIEAFF.

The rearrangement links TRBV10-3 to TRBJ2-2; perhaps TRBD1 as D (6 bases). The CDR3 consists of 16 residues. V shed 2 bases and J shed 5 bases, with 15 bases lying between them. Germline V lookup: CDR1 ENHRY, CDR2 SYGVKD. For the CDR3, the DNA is TGTGCCATCAGTGAGCGATTAGTAGGACAGACCGGGGAGCTGTTTTTT. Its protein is CAISERLVGQTGELFF.

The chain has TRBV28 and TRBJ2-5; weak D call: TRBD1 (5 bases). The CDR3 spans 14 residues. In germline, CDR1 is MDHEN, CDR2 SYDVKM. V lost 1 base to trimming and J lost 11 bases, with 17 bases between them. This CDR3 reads CASSLLAGKKKQYF. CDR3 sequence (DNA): TGTGCCAGCAGTTTATTAGCAGGGAAGAAGAAGCAGTACTTC.

CDR3 loop: CASSYRMNTEAFF. The CDR3 coding sequence is TGTGCCAGCAGTTACAGGATGAACACTGAAGCTTTCTTT. The J gene is TRBJ1-1, the V gene TRBV5-4; perhaps TRBD1 as D (5 bases). Germline V gene lookup returns CDR1 SGHNT and CDR2 YYREEE (reference sequence). The CDR3 runs 13 residues. V dropped 5 bases and J dropped 0 bases, with 8 bases sitting between them.

CDR3: CASSIGTAYNEQFF. The CDR3 DNA reads TGTGCCAGCAGCATCGGGACAGCCTACAATGAGCAGTTCTTC. The J gene is TRBJ2-1, the V gene TRBV5-4, with TRBD1 matching over 7 bases. This CDR3 spans 14 amino acids. Trimming cost V 4 bases and J 2 bases; bases outside gene matches: 3. Germline V lookup: CDR1 SGHNT, CDR2 YYREEE (reference sequence).

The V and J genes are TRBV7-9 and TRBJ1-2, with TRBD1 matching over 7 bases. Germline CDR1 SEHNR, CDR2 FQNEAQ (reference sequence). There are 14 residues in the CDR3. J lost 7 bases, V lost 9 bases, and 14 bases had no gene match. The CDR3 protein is CARDPPTGVGGYTF. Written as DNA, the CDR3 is TGTGCCAGAGACCCTCCTACAGGGGTCGGTGGCTACACCTTC.

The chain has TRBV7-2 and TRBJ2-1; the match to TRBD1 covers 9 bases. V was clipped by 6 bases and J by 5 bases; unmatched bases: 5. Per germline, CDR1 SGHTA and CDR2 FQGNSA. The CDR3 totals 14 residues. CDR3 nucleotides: TGTGCCAGCAGTAATACAGGGGGCCACAATGAGCAGTTCTTC. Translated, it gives CASSNTGGHNEQFF.

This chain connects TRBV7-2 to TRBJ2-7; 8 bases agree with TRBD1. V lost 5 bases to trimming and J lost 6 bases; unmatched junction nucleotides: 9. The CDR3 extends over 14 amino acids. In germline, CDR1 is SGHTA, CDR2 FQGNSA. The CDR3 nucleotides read TGTGCCAGCAGCCTCGGGACAGGATCGTCCGAGCAGTACTTC. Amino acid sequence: CASSLGTGSSEQYF.

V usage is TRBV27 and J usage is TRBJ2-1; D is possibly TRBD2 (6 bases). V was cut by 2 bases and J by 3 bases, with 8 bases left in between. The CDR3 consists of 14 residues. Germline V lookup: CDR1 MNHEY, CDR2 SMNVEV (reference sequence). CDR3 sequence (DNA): TGTGCCAGCAGTTTACGCGGGAACTACAATGAGCAGTTCTTC. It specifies CASSLRGNYNEQFF.

CDR3 DNA sequence: TGTGCCAGCAGCCCTCATCAGGGGAACACAGATACGCAGTATTTT. Encoded protein: CASSPHQGNTDTQYF. J is TRBJ2-3 and V is TRBV28, with a tentative D call TRBD1 (6 bases). The CDR3 consists of 15 residues. The germline V and J ends were trimmed by 6 bases and 2 bases, with 15 bases remaining between them. The germline V gene has CDR1 MDHEN and CDR2 SYDVKM.

In nucleotides, the CDR3 is TGCGCCAGCATGGGCCTATCAGGACAGGGTTTCAATGAGCAGTTCTTC. This encodes CASMGLSGQGFNEQFF. V usage is TRBV5-1 and J usage is TRBJ2-1; 8 bases agree with TRBD1. The CDR3 length is 16 residues. Germline V CDR1 and CDR2: SGHRS, YFSETQ. V shed 6 bases and J 6 bases; nucleotides not matched to a gene: 14.